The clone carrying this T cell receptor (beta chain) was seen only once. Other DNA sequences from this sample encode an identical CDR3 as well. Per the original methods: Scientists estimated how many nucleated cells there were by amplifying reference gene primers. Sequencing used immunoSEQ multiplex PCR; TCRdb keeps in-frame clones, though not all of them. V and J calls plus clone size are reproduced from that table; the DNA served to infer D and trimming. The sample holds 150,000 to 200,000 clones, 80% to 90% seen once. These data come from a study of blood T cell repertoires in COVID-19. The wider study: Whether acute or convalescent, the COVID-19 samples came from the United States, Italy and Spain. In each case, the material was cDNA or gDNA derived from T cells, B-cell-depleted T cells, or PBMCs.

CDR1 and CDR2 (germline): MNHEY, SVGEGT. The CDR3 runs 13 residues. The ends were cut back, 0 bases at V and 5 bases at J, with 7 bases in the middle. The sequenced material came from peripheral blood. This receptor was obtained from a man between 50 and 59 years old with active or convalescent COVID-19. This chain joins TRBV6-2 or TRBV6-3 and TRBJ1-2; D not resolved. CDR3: CASSYSSEYGYTF. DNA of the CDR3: TGTGCCAGCAGTTACTCGTCGGAGTATGGCTACACCTTC.